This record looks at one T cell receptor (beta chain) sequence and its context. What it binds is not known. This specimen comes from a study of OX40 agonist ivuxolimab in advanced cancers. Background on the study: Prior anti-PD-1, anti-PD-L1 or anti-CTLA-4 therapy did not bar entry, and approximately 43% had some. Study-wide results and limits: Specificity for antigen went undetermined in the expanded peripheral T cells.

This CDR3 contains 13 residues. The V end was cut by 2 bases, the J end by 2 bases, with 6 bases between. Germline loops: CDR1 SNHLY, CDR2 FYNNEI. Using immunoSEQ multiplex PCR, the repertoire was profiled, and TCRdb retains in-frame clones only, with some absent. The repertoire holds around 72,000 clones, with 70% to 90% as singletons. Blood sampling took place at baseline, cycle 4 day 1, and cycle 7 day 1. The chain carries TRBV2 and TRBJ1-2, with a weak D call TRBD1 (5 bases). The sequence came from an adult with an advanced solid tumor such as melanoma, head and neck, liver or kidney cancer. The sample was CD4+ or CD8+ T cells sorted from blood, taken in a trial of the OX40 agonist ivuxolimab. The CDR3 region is CASSETGNYGYTF. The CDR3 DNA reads TGTGCCAGCAGTGAAACAGGAAACTATGGCTACACCTTC. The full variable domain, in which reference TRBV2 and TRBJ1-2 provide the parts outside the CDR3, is EPEVTQTPSHQVTQMGQEVILRCVPISNHLYFYWYRQILGQKVEFLVSFYNNEISEKSEIFDDQFSVERPDGSNFTLKIRSTKLEDSAMYFCASSETGNYGYTFGSGTRLTVV.